The 2 T cell receptor beta chains reported below all come from one sample, sequenced in a study of spatial heterogeneity in lung cancer. Findings and caveats of the study: Expanded alpha and beta TCR counts within tumors tracked tumor mutation counts.

In TCRdb, the 5' RACE reads were re-called with MiXCR into one record per CDR3 protein. In the table there are 3,000 to 4,000 distinct CDR3 sequences, roughly 6% of which are singletons. Their antigen targets remain unknown. Time point reported: sample taken at primary tumor resection. Source: lung tumor tissue, taken at surgery. The source of these receptors is a male donor with early-stage non-small cell lung cancer.

This clonotype is labeled medium-sized. The rearrangement uses TRBV29-1 and TRBJ2-7; TRBD2 matches at 7 bases. J was trimmed by 6 bases and V by 1 base; bases with no gene match: 12. The CDR3 runs to 15 residues. Germline-derived CDR1 and CDR2 are SQVTM and ANQGSEA. CDR3 protein: CSVEAPAGISGEQYF. DNA of the CDR3: TGCAGCGTTGAAGCCCCAGCGGGGATTTCTGGCGAGCAGTACTTC.

The rearrangement uses TRBV20-1 and TRBJ2-7; D gene uncertain. This CDR3 comprises 11 residues. V was clipped by 6 bases and J by 0 bases, with 6 bases between them. Germline V CDR1 and CDR2: DFQATT, SNEGSKA (reference sequence). The CDR3 coding sequence is TGCAGTGCCCACGACTCCTACGAGCAGTACTTC. Amino acids: CSAHDSYEQYF.